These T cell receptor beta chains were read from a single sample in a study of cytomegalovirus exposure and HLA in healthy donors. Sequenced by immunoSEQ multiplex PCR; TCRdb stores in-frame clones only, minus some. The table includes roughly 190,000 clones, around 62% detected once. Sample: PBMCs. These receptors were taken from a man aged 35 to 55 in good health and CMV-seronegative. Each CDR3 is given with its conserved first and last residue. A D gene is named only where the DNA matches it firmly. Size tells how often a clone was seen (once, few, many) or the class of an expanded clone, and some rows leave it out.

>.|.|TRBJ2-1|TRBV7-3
TGTGCCAGCAGCTTAGGGGCAAGTAATGAGCAGTTCTTC
CASSLGASNEQFF
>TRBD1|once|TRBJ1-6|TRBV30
TGTGCCTGGATACCATCCTGGGACAGGGGTACACCCCTCCACTTT
CAWIPSWDRGTPLHF
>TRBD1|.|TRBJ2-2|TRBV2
TGTGCCAGCAGGACAGGGGGCCGGAACACCGGGGAGCTGTTTTTT
CASRTGGRNTGELFF
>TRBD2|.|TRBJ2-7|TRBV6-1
TGTGCCAGCGGGAGCGGGACCTCCTACGAGCAGTACTTC
CASGSGTSYEQYF
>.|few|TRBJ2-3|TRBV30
TGTGCCTGGAGAGGCGCGGTTAGCACAGATACGCAGTATTTT
CAWRGAVSTDTQYF
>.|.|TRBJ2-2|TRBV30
TGTGCCTGGAGTGTACGGGGGACCGGGGAGCTGTTTTTT
CAWSVRGTGELFF
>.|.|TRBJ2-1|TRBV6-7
TGTGCCAGCAGTTCCGACGGGTCCTACAATGAGCAGTTCTTC
CASSSDGSYNEQFF
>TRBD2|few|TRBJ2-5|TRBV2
TGTGCCAGCAGCCCGGGGACTACGCTGGACTTC
CASSPGTTLDF
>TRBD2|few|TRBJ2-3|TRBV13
TGTGCCAGCAGCAGGGGACTAGCGGGAATAACTAGCACAGATACGCAGTATTTT
CASSRGLAGITSTDTQYF
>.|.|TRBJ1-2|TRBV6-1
TGTGCCAGCTATAACTATGGCTACACCTTC
CASYNYGYTF
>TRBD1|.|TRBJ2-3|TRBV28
TGTGCCAGCAGCACCGGGACAGGGCTCGATACGCAGTATTTT
CASSTGTGLDTQYF
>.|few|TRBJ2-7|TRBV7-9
TGTGCCAGCAGCGAAGCTCGGGACTCGTTCTACGAGCAGTACTTC
CASSEARDSFYEQYF
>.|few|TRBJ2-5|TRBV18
TGTGCCAGCTCACCACCGTCCGAGGAGACCCAGTACTTC
CASSPPSEETQYF
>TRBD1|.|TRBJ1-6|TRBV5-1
TGCGCCAGCAGCTCGTTAGGACAGGGGGGGAATTCACCCCTCCACTTT
CASSSLGQGGNSPLHF
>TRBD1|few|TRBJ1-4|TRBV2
TGTGCCAGCAGTGGCACAGGGGGTGAAAAACTGTTTTTT
CASSGTGGEKLFF
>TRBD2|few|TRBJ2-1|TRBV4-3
TGCGCCAGCAGCCATGATACTAGCGGGAGGGAGCAGTTCTTC
CASSHDTSGREQFF
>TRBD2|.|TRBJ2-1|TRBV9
TGTGCCAGCAGCGACCGGGACGGTGGGAGGGCCAGCCTCTACAATGAGCAGTTCTTC
CASSDRDGGRASLYNEQFF
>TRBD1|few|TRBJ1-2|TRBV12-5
TGTGCTAGTGGGGCCGGGACAGGGGCCTATGGCTACACCTTC
CASGAGTGAYGYTF
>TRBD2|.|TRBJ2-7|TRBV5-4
TGTGCCAGCAGCTTGGAGTTGTCACGGGGGGCCTACGAGCAGTACTTC
CASSLELSRGAYEQYF
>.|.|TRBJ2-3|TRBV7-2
TGTGCCAGCAGCTTCCGGGACACGGTGAGCACAGATACGCAGTATTTT
CASSFRDTVSTDTQYF
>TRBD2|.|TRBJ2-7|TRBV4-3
TGCGCCAGCAGCCAGACTAGCGGCAGCTCCTACGAGCAGTACTTC
CASSQTSGSSYEQYF
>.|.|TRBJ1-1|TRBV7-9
TGTGCCAGCAGCTTACAGGGTTATACTGAAGCTTTCTTT
CASSLQGYTEAFF
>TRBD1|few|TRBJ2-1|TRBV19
TGTGCCAGTAGTGGACAGGTTAGCTCCTACAATGAGCAGTTCTTC
CASSGQVSSYNEQFF
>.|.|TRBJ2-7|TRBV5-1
TGCGCCAGCAGCTACGTTAGAAGCTCCTACGAGCAGTACTTC
CASSYVRSSYEQYF
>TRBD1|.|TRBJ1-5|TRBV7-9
TGTGCCAGCAGCCCCGGGACAGGATATAGCAATCAGCCCCAGCATTTT
CASSPGTGYSNQPQHF
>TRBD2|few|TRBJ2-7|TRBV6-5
TGTGCCAGCAGGGGGACTAGCGCCTACGAGCAGTACTTC
CASRGTSAYEQYF
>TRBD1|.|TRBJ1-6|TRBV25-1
TGTGCCAGCAAAGGGACAGGATTTTCACCCCTCCACTTT
CASKGTGFSPLHF
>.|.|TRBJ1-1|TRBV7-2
TGTGCCAGCAGCTTAGGGGGAGGAGGGGCTGAAGCTTTCTTT
CASSLGGGGAEAFF
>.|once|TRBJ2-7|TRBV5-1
TGCGCCAGCAGCTTGGCCCGAGGCTACGAGCAGTACTTC
CASSLARGYEQYF
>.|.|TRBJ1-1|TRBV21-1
TGTGCCAGCAGCAAAGGGGTGTGGTTAGGGGACATGAACACTGAAGCTTTCTTT
CASSKGVWLGDMNTEAFF
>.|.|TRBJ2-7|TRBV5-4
TGTGCCAGCAGCTTGGCCGCCGGGACTGATTCCTACGAGCAGTACTTC
CASSLAAGTDSYEQYF
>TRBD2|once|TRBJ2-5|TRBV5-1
TGCGCCAGCAGCGACTTAGCGGGGGGGCGAGAGACCCAGTACTTC
CASSDLAGGRETQYF
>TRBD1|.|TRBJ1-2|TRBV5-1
TGCGCCAGCAGCCCCACGACAGGGTCCGCGGGGGGCTACACCTTC
CASSPTTGSAGGYTF
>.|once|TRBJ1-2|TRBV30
TGTGCCTGGAGTGCCGGACACCCTCATGCGACCTACACCTTC
CAWSAGHPHATYTF
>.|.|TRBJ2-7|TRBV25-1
TGTGCCAGCAGTGAACCTGGGTTAGCTTACGAGCAGTACTTC
CASSEPGLAYEQYF
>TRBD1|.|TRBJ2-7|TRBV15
TGTGCCACCAGCAAACAGGACAGGGGGCACGAGCAGTACTTC
CATSKQDRGHEQYF
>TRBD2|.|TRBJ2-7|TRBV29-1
TGCAGCGTTGAAAAGATTGCGGGAGGAGAGCAGTACTTC
CSVEKIAGGEQYF
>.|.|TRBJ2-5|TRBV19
TGTGCCAGTAGTACCCTGGGGCAGGGGAGCCAAGAGACCCAGTACTTC
CASSTLGQGSQETQYF
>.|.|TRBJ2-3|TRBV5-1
TGCGCCAGCAGCCACTTCGAGGGCACAGATACGCAGTATTTT
CASSHFEGTDTQYF
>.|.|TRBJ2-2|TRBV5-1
TGCGCCAGCAGCTTGGAACAGGTCCTTATCGGGGAGCTGTTTTTT
CASSLEQVLIGELFF
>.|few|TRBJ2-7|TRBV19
TGTGCCAGTAGTCTGGACAGATCCTACGAGCAGTACTTC
CASSLDRSYEQYF
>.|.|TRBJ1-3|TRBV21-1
TGTGCCAGCAGCAAAGCGTGGGACAGCGGAAACACCATATATTTT
CASSKAWDSGNTIYF
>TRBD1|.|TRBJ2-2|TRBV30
TGTGCCTGGAGTCACCGGGACAGGGTCACCGGGGAGCTGTTTTTT
CAWSHRDRVTGELFF
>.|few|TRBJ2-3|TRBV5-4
TGTGCCAGCAGCTTGGAAAGCGATACGCAGTATTTT
CASSLESDTQYF
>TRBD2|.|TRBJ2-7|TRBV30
TGTGCCTGGAGCCGGACCGTGGGGGGGGCCTACGAGCAGTACTTC
CAWSRTVGGAYEQYF
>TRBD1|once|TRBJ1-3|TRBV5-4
TGTGCCAGCAGCTTGGCGGACAGGGGGTCTGGAAACACCATATATTTT
CASSLADRGSGNTIYF